The 24 T cell receptor beta chains below all came from one sample that was sequenced in a study of T cells in tuberculosis. As for time point: new active TB diagnosis, blood taken before or within 7 days of starting treatment. Profiling relied on immunoSEQ multiplex PCR, and the TCRdb table lists in-frame clones only, not all of them. Seen here are under 40,000 clones, about 84% observed once, and the top ten hold more than 4.5%. This sample comprised PBMCs, obtained at tuberculosis diagnosis. These receptors came from an adult with tuberculosis.

This chain links TRBV9 with TRBJ1-1, with D possibly TRBD1 on 6 matching bases. The V and J ends lost 4 bases and 3 bases respectively, with 19 bases between them. CDR1 and CDR2 from the germline V gene are SGDLS and YYNGEE. There are 16 residues in the CDR3. The CDR3 loop reads CASSPMKRGAHTEAFF. Written as DNA, the CDR3 is TGTGCCAGCAGCCCCATGAAACGGGGGGCGCACACTGAAGCTTTCTTT.

The chain joins TRBV2 to TRBJ2-3, with D possibly matching TRBD2 (7 bases). CDR3 size: 16 residues. In germline, CDR1 is SNHLY, CDR2 FYNNEI. The CDR3 coding sequence is TGTGCTTCGTCCATAAGGGGGGGTGCAGCCACAGATACGCAGTATTTT. It is translated as CASSIRGGAATDTQYF.

Only a few counts were recorded for this clone. The DNA for the CDR3 is TGTGCCAGCAGCGGAGGACAGGGGGCATCGGAGACTGAAGCTTTCTTT. Translated, it gives CASSGGQGASETEAFF. This chain connects TRBV7-8 to TRBJ1-1, with TRBD1 identical over 11 bases. CDR1 and CDR2 from the germline V gene are SGHVS and FQNEAQ. V shed 5 bases and J 5 bases; nucleotides not matched to a gene: 10. This CDR3 has 16 amino acids.

This clone has a single count. This chain uses TRBV7-2 with TRBJ2-7; TRBD1 agrees at 8 bases. The CDR3 is made up of 15 amino acids. J lost 7 bases, V lost 1 base, and 9 bases had no gene match. Germline-derived CDR1 and CDR2 are SGHTA and FQGNSA. The CDR3 DNA reads TGTGCCAGCAGCTTAGTGTACATGGGACAGGAGGAGCAGTACTTC. Amino acid sequence: CASSLVYMGQEEQYF.

This chain links TRBV11-2 with TRBJ2-3, with 9 bases fitting TRBD1. V lost 1 base, J lost 6 bases, and 11 bases stayed unmatched. The CDR3 is made up of 17 amino acids. The germline gives CDR1 SGHAT, CDR2 FQNNGV. CDR3 sequence reads: CASSLASGTGTWDTQYF. CDR3 DNA sequence: TGTGCCAGCAGCTTAGCCTCCGGGACAGGGACGTGGGATACGCAGTATTTT.

This rearrangement joins TRBV5-1 to TRBJ2-2, with TRBD2 identical over 13 bases. CDR3 size: 16 residues. V lost 2 bases to trimming and J lost 6 bases; unmatched junction nucleotides: 4. Germline V lookup: CDR1 SGHRS, CDR2 YFSETQ. CDR3 sequence reads: CASSLGLAGDSGELFF. CDR3 bases: TGCGCCAGCAGCTTAGGACTAGCGGGAGATTCCGGGGAGCTGTTTTTT. The variable domain in full, with the rest retrieved from reference TRBV5-1 and TRBJ2-2, is KAGVTQTPRYLIKTRGQQVTLSCSPISGHRSVSWYQQTPGQGLQFLFEYFSETQRNKGNFPGRFSGRQFSNSRSEMNVSTLELGDSALYLCASSLGLAGDSGELFFGEGSRLTVL.

J is TRBJ2-2 and V is TRBV6-1; TRBD1 aligns across 9 bases. Trimming cost V 6 bases and J 4 bases; bases outside gene matches: 6. The CDR3 sequence is 15 residues long. Germline V gene sequence: CDR1 MNHNS, CDR2 SASEGT. The CDR3 protein is CASRQGQGSTGELFF. The CDR3 DNA follows: TGTGCCAGCAGGCAAGGACAGGGGTCCACCGGGGAGCTGTTTTTT.

The chain links TRBV19 to TRBJ1-2; the match to TRBD1 covers 7 bases. The germline gives CDR1 LNHDA, CDR2 SQIVND (reference sequence). The V segment lost 3 bases and the J segment 3 bases; nucleotides outside the gene matches: 7. The CDR3 runs to 15 residues. CDR3 in amino acids: CASSIRRQGDYGYTF. As DNA, the CDR3 is TGTGCCAGTAGTATCCGCCGACAGGGTGACTATGGCTACACCTTC.

The chain has TRBV13 and TRBJ2-7; TRBD1 agrees at 9 bases. Germline CDR1 reads PRHDT; CDR2 reads FYEKMQ (reference sequence). The CDR3 runs 14 residues. The V and J ends lost 5 bases and 1 base, in that order; junction bases with no gene match: 3. CDR3 sequence (DNA): TGTGCCAGCAGCACCGGGACAGGGTCCTACGAGCAGTACTTC. As protein: CASSTGTGSYEQYF.

This clone was detected once. The rearrangement uses TRBV6-1 and TRBJ1-5, with 7 bases aligning to TRBD1. With V trimmed by 2 bases and J by 5 bases, 6 bases remained unmatched. CDR1 is MNHNS and CDR2 is SASEGT in the germline V gene. The CDR3 loop spans 15 amino acids. The CDR3 DNA reads TGTGCCAGCAGTGAACGGGACAGTAACCATCAGCCCCAGCATTTT. Translating gives CASSERDSNHQPQHF.

V is TRBV19 and J is TRBJ2-5, with 9 positions matching TRBD2. CDR1 LNHDA and CDR2 SQIVND come from the germline V gene (reference sequence). The CDR3 runs to 15 residues. The V segment lost 5 bases and the J segment 5 bases; nucleotides outside the gene matches: 9. The CDR3 DNA follows: TGTGCCAGTAGTCCCGGGACTAGCTCGGTGGAGACCCAGTACTTC. This sequence encodes CASSPGTSSVETQYF.

In this sample, this clone turned up a few times. This chain links TRBV2 with TRBJ2-7; TRBD1 agrees at 9 bases. The CDR3 has 12 amino acids. The V segment lost 9 bases and the J segment 3 bases; nucleotides outside the gene matches: 3. Germline CDR1 is SNHLY and CDR2 is FYNNEI. The CDR3, as DNA: TGTGCCAGGGGACAGGGCGACTACGAGCAGTACTTC. It codes for CARGQGDYEQYF.

The chain combines TRBV6-6 with TRBJ2-2; 13 positions match TRBD2. This CDR3 is 16 amino acids long. The germline V gene has CDR1 MNHNY and CDR2 SVGAGI (reference sequence). Trimming removed 5 bases from V and 8 bases from J; junction bases left unmatched: 8. DNA of the CDR3: TGTGCCAGCAGTCTTACGGGACTAGCGGGACGGGGGGAGCTGTTTTTT. Its protein product is CASSLTGLAGRGELFF.

This clone has a handful of counts. The chain joins TRBV9 to TRBJ1-2, with D perhaps matching TRBD1 (5 bases). The germline V gene has CDR1 SGDLS and CDR2 YYNGEE. The CDR3 has 15 amino acids. The ends were cut back, 4 bases at V and 1 base at J, with 14 bases in the middle. CDR3 sequence reads: CASSPDPQGNYGYTF. Here the CDR3 DNA reads TGTGCCAGCAGCCCAGACCCCCAGGGTAACTATGGCTACACCTTC.

This clone was found once. This chain links TRBV19 with TRBJ1-5; perhaps TRBD1 as D (5 bases). There are 14 residues in the CDR3. Germline V gene lookup returns CDR1 LNHDA and CDR2 SQIVND (reference sequence). V shed 5 bases and J shed 5 bases, with 13 bases lying between them. DNA of the CDR3: TGTGCCAGTAGTCGGGGACGGGGGTATCAGCCCCAGCATTTT. Translation: CASSRGRGYQPQHF.

The chain recombines TRBV19 with TRBJ1-2; no clear D gene. Germline V gene sequence: CDR1 LNHDA, CDR2 SQIVND (reference sequence). Trimming shortened V by 8 bases and J by 7 bases, and 14 bases separated the two germline ends. The CDR3 extends over 12 amino acids. CDR3 DNA sequence: TGTGCCAGTGTCACAAGGGCGGGTGGCTACACCTTC. This codes for CASVTRAGGYTF.

V and J are TRBV19 and TRBJ1-1; D uncertain. Germline V CDR1 and CDR2: LNHDA, SQIVND (reference sequence). Trimming took off 4 bases at V and 1 base at J, with 7 bases between the two ends. The CDR3 totals 13 residues. CDR3 DNA sequence: TGTGCCAGTAGTAGCATGAGGAACACTGAAGCTTTCTTT. Protein product: CASSSMRNTEAFF.

This clone was found once. V usage is TRBV6-5 and J usage is TRBJ1-6; tentative D call: TRBD1 (5 bases). CDR3 length: 16 residues. The germline gives CDR1 MNHEY, CDR2 SVGAGI. V lost 0 bases and J lost 2, with 8 bases in between. CDR3 sequence reads: CASSYSQGAYNSPLHF. The CDR3 bases are TGTGCCAGCAGTTACTCCCAGGGCGCCTATAATTCACCCCTCCACTTT.

This clone was seen just once. The chain uses TRBV5-1 and TRBJ1-2, with a tentative D call TRBD1 (5 bases). V was pared by 5 bases and J by 8 bases, with 10 bases between. Germline values: CDR1 SGHRS, CDR2 YFSETQ. The CDR3 is made up of 11 amino acids. CDR3 sequence (DNA): TGCGCCAGCAGATCGGACAACGGCTACACCTTC. Its translation: CASRSDNGYTF.

This rearrangement joins TRBV13 to TRBJ2-1; D not resolved. Trimming shortened V by 1 base and J by 9 bases, and 13 bases separated the two germline ends. Germline V gives CDR1 PRHDT, CDR2 FYEKMQ (reference sequence). This CDR3 has 14 residues. CDR3: CASSLVTQDTEQFF. The DNA of the CDR3 is TGTGCCAGCAGCTTAGTTACTCAGGATACTGAGCAGTTCTTC.

The rearrangement links TRBV27 to TRBJ1-5, with TRBD1 matching 10 bases. The junction had 4 bases not matched to a gene; V was cut back by 4 bases and J by 1 base. Germline V gene lookup returns CDR1 MNHEY and CDR2 SMNVEV (reference sequence). The CDR3 covers 16 residues. The CDR3 DNA follows: TGTGCCAGCAGTTCACCGGGACAGGGGAGCAATCAGCCCCAGCATTTT. Amino acids: CASSSPGQGSNQPQHF.

The table lists this clone with a count of one. The CDR3 protein is CASSLALGGSLYEQYF. Written as DNA, the CDR3 is TGTGCCAGCAGCTTAGCGTTGGGCGGGAGTTTATACGAGCAGTACTTC. The V call is TRBV7-2, the J call TRBJ2-7, with 7 bases matching TRBD2. The germline CDR1 and CDR2 sequences are SGHTA and FQGNSA. Trimming took 0 bases from V and 4 from J; bases not matched to a gene: 9. The CDR3 is made up of 16 amino acids.

CDR3 region: CASSGLAGGLKETQYF. CDR3 nucleotides: TGTGCCAGCAGCGGATTAGCGGGGGGACTCAAAGAGACCCAGTACTTC. This chain uses TRBV7-2 with TRBJ2-5; TRBD2 aligns across 10 bases. CDR1 and CDR2 (germline): SGHTA, FQGNSA. There are 16 residues in the CDR3. Unmatched junction bases numbered 9, after V lost 5 bases and J lost 3 bases.

The chain uses TRBV28 and TRBJ1-1; 9 bases align to TRBD1. With V trimmed by 6 bases and J by 11 bases, 4 bases remained unmatched. The CDR3 length is 11 residues. Germline CDR1 reads MDHEN; CDR2 reads SYDVKM. CDR3 residues: CASSRDRVAFF. The CDR3 bases are TGTGCCAGCAGCCGGGACAGGGTGGCTTTCTTT.